Given below is one TCR beta chain in context. The data were obtained in a study of control samples from healthy donors and cancer patients. Libraries were prepared by immunoSEQ multiplex PCR; TCRdb keeps only in-frame clonotypes and omits some of them. The sample holds 91,000 or so clones, 90% to 95% seen once. The CDR3 sequence is 15 residues long. This clonotype was obtained from a woman in her 30s in good health. The rearrangement joins TRBV22-1 to TRBJ2-7. TRBV22-1 is a pseudogene segment. The source material was blood. The CDR3 sequence is CPGSVTGTYYYEQYF. DNA for the CDR3: TGTCCTGGGAGCGTAACCGGGACGTACTATTACGAGCAGTACTTC.